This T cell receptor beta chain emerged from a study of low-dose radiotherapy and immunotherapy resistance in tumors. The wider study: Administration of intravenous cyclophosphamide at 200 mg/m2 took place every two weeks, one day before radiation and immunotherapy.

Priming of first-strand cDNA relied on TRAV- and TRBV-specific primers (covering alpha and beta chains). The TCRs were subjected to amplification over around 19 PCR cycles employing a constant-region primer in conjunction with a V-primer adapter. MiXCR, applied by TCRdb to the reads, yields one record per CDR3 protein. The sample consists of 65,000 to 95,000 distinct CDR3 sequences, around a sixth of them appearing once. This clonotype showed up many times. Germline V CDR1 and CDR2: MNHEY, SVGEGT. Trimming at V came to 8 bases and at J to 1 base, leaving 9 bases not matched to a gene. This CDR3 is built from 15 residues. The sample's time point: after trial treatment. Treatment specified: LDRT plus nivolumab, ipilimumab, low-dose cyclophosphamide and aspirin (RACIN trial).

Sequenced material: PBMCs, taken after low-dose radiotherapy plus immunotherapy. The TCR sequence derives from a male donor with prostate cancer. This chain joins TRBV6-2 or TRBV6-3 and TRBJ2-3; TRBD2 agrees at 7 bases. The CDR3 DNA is TGTGCCAGCGGCGGGAGATCGAGGGGCACAGATACGCAGTATTTT. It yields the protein CASGGRSRGTDTQYF.